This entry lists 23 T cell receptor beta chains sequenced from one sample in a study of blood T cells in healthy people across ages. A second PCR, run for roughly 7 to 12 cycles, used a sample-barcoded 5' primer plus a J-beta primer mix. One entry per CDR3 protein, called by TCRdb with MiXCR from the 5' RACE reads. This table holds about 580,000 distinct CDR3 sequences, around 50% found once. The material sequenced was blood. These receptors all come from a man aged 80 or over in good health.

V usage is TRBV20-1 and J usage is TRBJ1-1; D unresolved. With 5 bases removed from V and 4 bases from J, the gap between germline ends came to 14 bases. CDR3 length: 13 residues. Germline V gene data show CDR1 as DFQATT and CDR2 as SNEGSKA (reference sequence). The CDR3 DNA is TGCAGTGCTCGCGCGAATAGGTTCACTGAAGCTTTCTTT. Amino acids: CSARANRFTEAFF.

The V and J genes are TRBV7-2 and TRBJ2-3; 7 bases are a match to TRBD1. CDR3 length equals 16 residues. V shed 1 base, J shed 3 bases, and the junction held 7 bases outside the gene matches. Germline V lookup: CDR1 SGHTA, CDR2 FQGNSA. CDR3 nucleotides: TGTGCCAGCAGCTTAGTCCCGGACAGGAGGACAGATACGCAGTATTTT. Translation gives CASSLVPDRRTDTQYF.

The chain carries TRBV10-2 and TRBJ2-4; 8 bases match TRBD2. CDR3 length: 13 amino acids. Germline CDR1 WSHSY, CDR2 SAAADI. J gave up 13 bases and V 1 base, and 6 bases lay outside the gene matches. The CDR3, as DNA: TGCGCCAGCAGTGAGTACGCGCGGGGGGAGCAGTACTTC. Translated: CASSEYARGEQYF.

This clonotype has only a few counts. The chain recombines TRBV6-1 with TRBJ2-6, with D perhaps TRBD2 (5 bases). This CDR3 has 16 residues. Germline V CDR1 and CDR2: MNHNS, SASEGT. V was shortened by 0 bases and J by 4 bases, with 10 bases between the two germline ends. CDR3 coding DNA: TGTGCCAGCAGTGAAGCGAGGGCGCGCGGGGCCAACGTCCTGACTTTC. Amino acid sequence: CASSEARARGANVLTF.

The CDR3 DNA follows: TGTGCCACCAGCAGAGTTACAAGCAATCAGCCCCAGCATTTT. Its protein product is CATSRVTSNQPQHF. The genes are TRBV15 and TRBJ1-5; D unclear. The length of the CDR3 is 14 residues. Germline lookup yields CDR1 LNHNV and CDR2 YYDKDF (reference sequence). V shed 1 base and J shed 1 base, with 5 bases lying between them.

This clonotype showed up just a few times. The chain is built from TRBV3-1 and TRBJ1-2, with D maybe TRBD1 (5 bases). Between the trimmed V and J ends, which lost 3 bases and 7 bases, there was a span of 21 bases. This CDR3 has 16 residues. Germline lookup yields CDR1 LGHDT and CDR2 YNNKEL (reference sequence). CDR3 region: CASSHTAGVRGLGYTF. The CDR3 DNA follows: TGTGCCAGCAGCCATACGGCGGGGGTCCGAGGCCTTGGCTACACCTTC. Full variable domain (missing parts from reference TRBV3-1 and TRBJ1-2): DTAVSQTPKYLVTQMGNDKSIKCEQNLGHDTMYWYKQDSKKFLKIMFSYNNKELIINETVPNRFSPKSPDKAHLNLHINSLELGDSAVYFCASSHTAGVRGLGYTFGSGTRLTVV.

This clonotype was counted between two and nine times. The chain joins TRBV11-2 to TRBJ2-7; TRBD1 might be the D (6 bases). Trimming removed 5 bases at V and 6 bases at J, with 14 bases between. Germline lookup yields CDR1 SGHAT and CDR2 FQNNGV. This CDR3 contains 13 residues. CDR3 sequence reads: CASSATGWGEQYF. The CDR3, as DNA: TGTGCCAGCAGCGCGACAGGTTGGGGCGAGCAGTACTTC.

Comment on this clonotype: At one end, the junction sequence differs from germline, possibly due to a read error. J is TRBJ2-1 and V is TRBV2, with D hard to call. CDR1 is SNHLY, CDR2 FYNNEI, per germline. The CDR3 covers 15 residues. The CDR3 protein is CASSEGRSSYNAQFF. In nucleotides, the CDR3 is TGTGCCAGCAGCGAAGGCCGGAGTTCCTACAATGCGCAGTTCTTC.

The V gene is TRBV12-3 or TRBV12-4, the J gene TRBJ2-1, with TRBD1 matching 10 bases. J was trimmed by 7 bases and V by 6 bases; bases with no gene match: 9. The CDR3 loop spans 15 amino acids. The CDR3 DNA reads TGTGCCAGCAGCAGGCAGTGGACAGGGGGTAATGAGCAGTTCTTC. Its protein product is CASSRQWTGGNEQFF.

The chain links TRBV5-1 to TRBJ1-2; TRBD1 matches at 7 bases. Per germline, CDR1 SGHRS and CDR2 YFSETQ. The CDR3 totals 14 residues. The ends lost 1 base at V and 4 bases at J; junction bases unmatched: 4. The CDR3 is CASSLTGAAYGYTF. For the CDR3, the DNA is TGCGCCAGCAGCTTGACAGGGGCCGCCTATGGCTACACCTTC.

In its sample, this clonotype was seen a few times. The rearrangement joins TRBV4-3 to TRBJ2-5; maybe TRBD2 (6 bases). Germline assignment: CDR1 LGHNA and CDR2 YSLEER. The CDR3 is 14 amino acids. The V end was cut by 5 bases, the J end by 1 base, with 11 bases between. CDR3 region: CASSWGAGQETQYF. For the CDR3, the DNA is TGCGCCAGCAGCTGGGGAGCGGGCCAAGAGACCCAGTACTTC.

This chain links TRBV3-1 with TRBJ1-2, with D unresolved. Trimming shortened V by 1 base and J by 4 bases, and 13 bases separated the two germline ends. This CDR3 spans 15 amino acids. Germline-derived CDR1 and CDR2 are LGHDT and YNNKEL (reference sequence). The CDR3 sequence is CASSQGRAAAYGYTF. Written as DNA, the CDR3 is TGTGCCAGCAGCCAAGGAAGGGCAGCGGCCTATGGCTACACCTTC.

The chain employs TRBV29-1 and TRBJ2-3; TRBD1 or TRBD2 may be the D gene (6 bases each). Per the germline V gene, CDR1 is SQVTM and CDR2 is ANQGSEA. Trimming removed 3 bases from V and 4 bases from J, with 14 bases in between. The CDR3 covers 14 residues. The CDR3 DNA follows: TGCAGCGTTGACCCCTCGGGGGCGGCAGATACGCAGTATTTT. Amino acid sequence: CSVDPSGAADTQYF.

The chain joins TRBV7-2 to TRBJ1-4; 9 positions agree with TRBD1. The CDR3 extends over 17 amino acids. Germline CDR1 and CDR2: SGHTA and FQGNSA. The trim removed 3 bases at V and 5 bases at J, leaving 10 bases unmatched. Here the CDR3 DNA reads TGTGCCAGCAGCTTCGACGGGACAGGGAAGGGGAATGAAAAACTGTTTTTT. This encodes CASSFDGTGKGNEKLFF. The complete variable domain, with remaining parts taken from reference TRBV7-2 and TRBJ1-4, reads GAGVSQSPSNKVTEKGKDVELRCDPISGHTALYWYRQSLGQGLEFLIYFQGNSAPDKSGLPSDRFSAERTGGSVSTLTIQRTQQEDSAVYLCASSFDGTGKGNEKLFFGSGTQLSVL.

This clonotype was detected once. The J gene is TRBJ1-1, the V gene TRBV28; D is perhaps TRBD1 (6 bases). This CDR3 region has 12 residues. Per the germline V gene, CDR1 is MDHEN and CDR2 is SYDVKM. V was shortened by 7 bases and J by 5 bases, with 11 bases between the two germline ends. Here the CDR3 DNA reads TGTGCCAGCAACGAACAGGGAACTGAAGCTTTCTTT. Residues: CASNEQGTEAFF.

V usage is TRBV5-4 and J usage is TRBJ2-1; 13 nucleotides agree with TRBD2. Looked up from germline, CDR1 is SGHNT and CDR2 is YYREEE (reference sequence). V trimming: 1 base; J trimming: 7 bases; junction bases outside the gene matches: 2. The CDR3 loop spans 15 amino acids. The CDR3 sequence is CASSLTSGRGNEQFF. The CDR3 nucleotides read TGTGCCAGCAGCTTGACTAGCGGGAGGGGAAATGAGCAGTTCTTC.

Here the CDR3 DNA reads TGCAGTGCTAGGCCACGGCGGACTAGCACAGATACGCAGTATTTT. It specifies CSARPRRTSTDTQYF. The chain joins TRBV20-1 to TRBJ2-3; tentative D call: TRBD2 (5 bases). The CDR3 is 15 residues long. Trimming took 3 bases from V and 0 from J, leaving 13 bases between them. Germline CDR1 DFQATT, CDR2 SNEGSKA (reference sequence).

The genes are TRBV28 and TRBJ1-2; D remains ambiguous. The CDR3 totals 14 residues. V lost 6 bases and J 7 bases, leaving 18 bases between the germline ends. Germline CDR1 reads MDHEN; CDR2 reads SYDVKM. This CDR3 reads CASSQNANWVGYTF. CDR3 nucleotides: TGTGCCAGCAGCCAGAACGCGAATTGGGTTGGCTACACCTTC.

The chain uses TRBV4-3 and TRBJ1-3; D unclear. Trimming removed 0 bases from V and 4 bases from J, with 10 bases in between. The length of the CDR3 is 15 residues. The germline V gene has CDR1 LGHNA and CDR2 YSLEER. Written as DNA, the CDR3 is TGCGCCAGCAGCCAAGATTCCAGAACCGGAAACACCATATATTTT. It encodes CASSQDSRTGNTIYF.

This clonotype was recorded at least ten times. CDR3 sequence (DNA): TGTGCCAGCGGCTCAGGACAGGTCTTTTACGAGCAGTACTTC. The encoded protein is CASGSGQVFYEQYF. The V call is TRBV6-6, the J call TRBJ2-7, with 7 nucleotides matching TRBD1. Germline V gene data show CDR1 as MNHNY and CDR2 as SVGAGI (reference sequence). V shed 8 bases, J shed 4 bases, and the junction held 11 bases outside the gene matches. CDR3 length equals 14 residues.

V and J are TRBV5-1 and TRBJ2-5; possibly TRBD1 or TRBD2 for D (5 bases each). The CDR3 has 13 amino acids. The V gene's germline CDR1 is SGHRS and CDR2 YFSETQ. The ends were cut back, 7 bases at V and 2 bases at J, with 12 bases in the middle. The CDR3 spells CASGPGPQETQYF. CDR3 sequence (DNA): TGCGCCAGCGGGCCGGGACCGCAAGAGACCCAGTACTTC.

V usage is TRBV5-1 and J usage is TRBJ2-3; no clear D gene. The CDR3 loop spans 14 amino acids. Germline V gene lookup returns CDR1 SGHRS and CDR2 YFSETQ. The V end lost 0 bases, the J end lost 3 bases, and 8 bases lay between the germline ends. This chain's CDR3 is CASSLETTTDTQYF. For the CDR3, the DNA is TGCGCCAGCAGCTTGGAAACTACAACAGATACGCAGTATTTT.

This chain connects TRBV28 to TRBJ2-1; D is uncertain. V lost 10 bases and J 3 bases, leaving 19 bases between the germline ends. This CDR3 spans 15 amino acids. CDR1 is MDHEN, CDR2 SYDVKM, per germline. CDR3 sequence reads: CAKASIGADYNEQFF. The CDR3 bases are TGTGCCAAGGCGTCTATAGGAGCCGACTACAATGAGCAGTTCTTC.